The rows below give T cell receptor beta chains drawn from one sample of a study of Graves' ophthalmopathy and Graves' hyperthyroidism. TCRdb recomputed calls from the multiplex PCR reads with MiXCR, one row per CDR3 protein. The table shows more than 1,000,000 distinct CDR3 sequences, with roughly two fifths occurring only once. Sequencing was done on a sample of peripheral blood or thyroid tissue (not recorded which). These receptors all come from an adult man with Graves' hyperthyroidism. The CDR3 runs from the conserved cysteine through the conserved F or W. Fields, in order: clone size, V gene, D gene, J gene, CDR3 DNA, CDR3 protein. A D gene is named only where the DNA matches it firmly. The size of a clone is reported for some rows only, either as once, few or many, or as a class for expanded clones.

few	TRBV20-1	TRBD1	TRBJ1-3	TGCAGTGCTAGCGGGACAGGGATATATGGAAACACCATATATTTT	CSASGTGIYGNTIYF
many	TRBV2	.	TRBJ1-6	TGTGCCAGCAGAAGCGCCGGGACGAATAGGAATTCACCCCTCCACTTT	CASRSAGTNRNSPLHF
few	TRBV28	TRBD1	TRBJ1-2	TGTGCCAGCACCGAAGACAGGGGAAAGAATGGCTACACCTTC	CASTEDRGKNGYTF
.	TRBV10-2	.	TRBJ2-7	TGTGCCAGCAGTGAAAGGAAGAGCTACGAGCAGTACTTC	CASSERKSYEQYF
.	TRBV19	.	TRBJ1-2	TGTGCCAGTAGTATGATCCCTAACTATGGCTACACCTTC	CASSMIPNYGYTF
few	TRBV7-9	.	TRBJ2-5	TGTGCCAGCAGCCCGACAATGATAGACAAAGAGACCCAGTACTTC	CASSPTMIDKETQYF
many	TRBV20-1	TRBD2	TRBJ2-7	TGCAGTGCTAGAGATCTCGGCGGGAGCTACGAGCAGTACTTC	CSARDLGGSYEQYF
.	TRBV19	TRBD1	TRBJ2-6	TGTGCCAGTACAGTCAGGGGGCTAAAGACTGAAGCTTTC	CASTVRGLKTEAF
many	TRBV2	.	TRBJ1-4	TGTGCCAGCAGTGAGATCGGGGGGCCAGAGGGAAAACTGTTTTTT	CASSEIGGPEGKLFF
many	TRBV12-3/TRBV12-4	.	TRBJ2-5	TGTGCCAGCAGTTGGACGGGTGCCCAAGAGACCCAGTACTTC	CASSWTGAQETQYF
many	TRBV5-1	.	TRBJ2-2	TGCGCCAGCAGCTTGCCCAGAAACACCGGGGAGCTGTTTTTT	CASSLPRNTGELFF
.	TRBV4-3	TRBD1	TRBJ1-1	TGCGCCAGCAGCCAAAAAACCAGGGGGCCACGCACTGAAGCTTTCTTT	CASSQKTRGPRTEAFF
.	TRBV29-1	TRBD2	TRBJ2-7	TGCAGCGTTGATGGGGGGGGTGCCAATGAGCAGTACTTC	CSVDGGGANEQYF
many	TRBV19	TRBD1	TRBJ2-6	TGTGCCACCGGACAGGGGGGTACCTCTGGGGCCAACGTCCTGACTTTC	CATGQGGTSGANVLTF
many	TRBV20-1	.	TRBJ2-5	TGCAGTGCTTGGAACTACTTACAAGAGACCCAGTACTTC	CSAWNYLQETQYF
.	TRBV20-1	.	TRBJ2-6	TGCAGTGCTGTAAGTGGGGACAACGTCCTGACTTTC	CSAVSGDNVLTF
many	TRBV6-5	.	TRBJ1-1	TGTGCCAGCAGGCACGGGACGATGGCTTTCTTT	CASRHGTMAFF
many	TRBV29-1	TRBD2	TRBJ2-7	TGCAGCGTTGAAGCGTCTAGCGGGAAGCCCTACGAGCAGTACTTC	CSVEASSGKPYEQYF
few	TRBV10-3	.	TRBJ2-7	TGTGCCATCAGGGACAGCGCTTACGAGCAGTACTTC	CAIRDSAYEQYF
few	TRBV20-1	.	TRBJ2-7	TGCAGTGCTAGTTTGCCTGGGGCAGGGCCCTACGAGCAGTACTTC	CSASLPGAGPYEQYF
many	TRBV2	.	TRBJ2-7	TGTGCCAGCAGTGAAGCGGGAGCTTATCTCACCTACGAGCAGTACTTC	CASSEAGAYLTYEQYF
few	TRBV10-3	.	TRBJ1-1	TGTGCCATCAGTGAGCGGGGCTCTTCACGGGTGAACACTGAAGCTTTCTTT	CAISERGSSRVNTEAFF
once	TRBV7-6	.	TRBJ2-3	TGTGCCAGCAGCTTAATATCGGGGTTCGAAACAGATGCGCAGTATTTT	CASSLISGFETDAQYF
.	TRBV5-1	.	TRBJ2-2	TGCGCCAGCAGCTTGCGCGGGGATAGGAACACCGGGGAGCTGTTTTTT	CASSLRGDRNTGELFF
many	TRBV10-3	.	TRBJ2-5	TGTGCCATCAGCCTTACAGAAGAGACCCAGTACTTC	CAISLTEETQYF
many	TRBV29-1	.	TRBJ1-2	TGCAGCGCGCAGGGAACCTATGGCTACACCTTC	CSAQGTYGYTF
.	TRBV12-3/TRBV12-4	.	TRBJ2-7	TGTGCCAGCAGTTACGGGGCCGGGACCGAGCAGTACTTC	CASSYGAGTEQYF
.	TRBV2	TRBD1	TRBJ1-5	TGTGCCAGCAGGCCCGGACAGGGAGACTTGCATTTT	CASRPGQGDLHF
many	TRBV12-3/TRBV12-4	.	TRBJ1-1	TGTGCCAGCCGAAAGGACATGAACACTGAAGCTTTCTTT	CASRKDMNTEAFF
many	TRBV29-1	.	TRBJ2-2	TGCAGCGTTTTAAGGGGTGGAGGTTCCGGGGAGCTGTTTTTT	CSVLRGGGSGELFF
many	TRBV7-3	.	TRBJ2-5	TGTGCCAGCAGTCTAAAGGGAGTGTCCGGGCTTGGGGGAGAGACCCAGTACTTC	CASSLKGVSGLGGETQYF
once	TRBV2	TRBD2	TRBJ2-2	TGTGCCAGCAGGATGACTAGCGGATCCACCGGGGAGCTGTTTTTT	CASRMTSGSTGELFF
many	TRBV9	.	TRBJ1-5	TGTGCCAGCAGCGTAGGGCCGGGTATAGGTCAGCCCCAGCATTTT	CASSVGPGIGQPQHF
.	TRBV29-1	.	TRBJ1-2	TGCAGCGTTGAAGACGGACAAACCACCTTC	CSVEDGQTTF
.	TRBV7-9	.	TRBJ2-5	TGTGCCAGCAGCTTAGGGGGCGGCCGGTATATAGGGATGGAGACCCAGTACTTC	CASSLGGGRYIGMETQYF
many	TRBV11-2	.	TRBJ2-5	TGTGCCAGCAGCTTCCCGGCAGGCCGGGAGACCCAGTACTTC	CASSFPAGRETQYF
.	TRBV7-9	.	TRBJ1-1	TGTGCCAGCAGCTTTCTCGGGTCACTTACGAACACTGAAGCTTTCTTT	CASSFLGSLTNTEAFF
.	TRBV7-9	.	TRBJ2-3	TGTGCCAGCAGCTTACCACAGCCCACAGATACGCAGTATTTT	CASSLPQPTDTQYF
few	TRBV10-3	.	TRBJ1-1	TGTGCCAGCAGTTACGATAGGCTGAAAGCTTTCTTT	CASSYDRLKAFF
.	TRBV6-1	TRBD2	TRBJ2-5	TGTGCCAGCAGTGAAGCGAGACTAGCGGGAGAAGAGACCCAGTACTTC	CASSEARLAGEETQYF
.	TRBV25-1	.	TRBJ2-7	TGTGCCAGCAGTTACGCCTCCCCTAGCGTTGCCTACGAGCAGTACTTC	CASSYASPSVAYEQYF
.	TRBV5-1	.	TRBJ1-1	TGCGCCAGCAGCTTGTACCGGGGGAGGGCTTTCTTT	CASSLYRGRAFF
.	TRBV4-2	.	TRBJ1-4	TGTGCCAGCAGCCAACCTCAGACATCGGATGAAAAACTGTTTTTT	CASSQPQTSDEKLFF
.	TRBV20-1	.	TRBJ1-2	TGCAGTCAGGCCGGGATCGGCTACACCTTC	CSQAGIGYTF
many	TRBV29-1	.	TRBJ1-4	TGCAGCGTTGTCGGACACCGGTCCGAAAAACTGTTTTTT	CSVVGHRSEKLFF
.	TRBV7-2	.	TRBJ1-1	TGTGCCAGCAGCACCGGGCAGGGTCGCGTGGGCCCCCGAGTCCACACTGAAGCTTTCTTT	CASSTGQGRVGPRVHTEAFF
many	TRBV10-3	TRBD1	TRBJ1-5	TGTGCCATCAGTGAGTGGACAGGGGCAGGGCAGCCCCAGCATTTT	CAISEWTGAGQPQHF
few	TRBV7-6	.	TRBJ2-3	TGTGCCAGCAGCTTAGGACCCAGGGGACGGGGCACAGATACGCAGTATTTT	CASSLGPRGRGTDTQYF
many	TRBV7-2	TRBD1	TRBJ1-2	TGTGCCAGCAGCTTAGGACGGACAGGGGGCGTTTCATACACCTTC	CASSLGRTGGVSYTF
few	TRBV7-2	TRBD2	TRBJ2-5	TGTGCCAGCGGCTCGAACCCGGGACTAATTTTAGAGACCCAGTACTTC	CASGSNPGLILETQYF
few	TRBV12-3/TRBV12-4	.	TRBJ1-1	TGTGCCAGCAGTTTACACAGGTTGAACACTGAAGCTTTCTTT	CASSLHRLNTEAFF
few	TRBV2	.	TRBJ1-5	TGTGCCAGCAGTGAACGGTCCCTGGATCAGCCCCAGCATTTT	CASSERSLDQPQHF
.	TRBV25-1	TRBD1	TRBJ1-1	TGCGCCAGCAGCCCAAGGTGGGGACAGGGGACTGAAGCTTTCTTT	CASSPRWGQGTEAFF